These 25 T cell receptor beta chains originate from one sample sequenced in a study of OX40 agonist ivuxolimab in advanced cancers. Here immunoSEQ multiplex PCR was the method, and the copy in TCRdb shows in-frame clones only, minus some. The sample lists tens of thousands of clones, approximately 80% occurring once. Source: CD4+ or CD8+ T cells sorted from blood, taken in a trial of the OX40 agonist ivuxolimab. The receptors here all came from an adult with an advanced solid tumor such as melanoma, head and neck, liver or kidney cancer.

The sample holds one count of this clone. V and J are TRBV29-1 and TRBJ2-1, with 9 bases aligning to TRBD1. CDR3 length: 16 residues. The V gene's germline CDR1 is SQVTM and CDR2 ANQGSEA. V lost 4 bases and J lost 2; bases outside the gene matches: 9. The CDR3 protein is CSVGGQGVLTYNEQFF. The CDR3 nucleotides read TGCAGCGTTGGGGGACAGGGAGTTCTTACCTACAATGAGCAGTTCTTC.

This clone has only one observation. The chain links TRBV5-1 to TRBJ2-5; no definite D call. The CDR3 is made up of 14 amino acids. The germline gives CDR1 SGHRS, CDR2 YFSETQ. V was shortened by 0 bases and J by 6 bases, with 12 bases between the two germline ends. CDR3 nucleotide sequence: TGCGCCAGCAGCTTGGACCTCACGGCGAAGACCCAGTACTTC. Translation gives CASSLDLTAKTQYF.

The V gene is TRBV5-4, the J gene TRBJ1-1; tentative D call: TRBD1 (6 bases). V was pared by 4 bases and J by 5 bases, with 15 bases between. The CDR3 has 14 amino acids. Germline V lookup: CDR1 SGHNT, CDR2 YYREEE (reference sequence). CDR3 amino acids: CASSVQGRGTEAFF. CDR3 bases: TGTGCCAGCAGCGTCCAGGGAAGGGGGACTGAAGCTTTCTTT.

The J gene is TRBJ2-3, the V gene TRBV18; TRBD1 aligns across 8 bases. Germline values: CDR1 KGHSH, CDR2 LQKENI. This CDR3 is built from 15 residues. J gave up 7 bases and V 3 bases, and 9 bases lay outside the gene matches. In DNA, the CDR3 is TGTGCCAGCTCACCCTCCAGGACAGGGATGCATACGCAGTATTTT. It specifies CASSPSRTGMHTQYF.

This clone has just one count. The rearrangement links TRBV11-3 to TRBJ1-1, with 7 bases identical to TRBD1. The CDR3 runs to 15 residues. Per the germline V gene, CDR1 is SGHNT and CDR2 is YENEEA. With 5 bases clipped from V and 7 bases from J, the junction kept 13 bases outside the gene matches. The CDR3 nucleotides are TGTGCCAGCAGCCCCCAGGGACAGCTCCAAGGTGAAGCTTTCTTT. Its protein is CASSPQGQLQGEAFF. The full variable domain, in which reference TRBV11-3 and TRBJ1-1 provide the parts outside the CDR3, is EAGVVQSPRYKIIEKKQPVAFWCNPISGHNTLYWYLQNLGQGPELLIRYENEEAVDDSQLPKDRFSAERLKGVDSTLKIQPAELGDSAVYLCASSPQGQLQGEAFFGQGTRLTVV.

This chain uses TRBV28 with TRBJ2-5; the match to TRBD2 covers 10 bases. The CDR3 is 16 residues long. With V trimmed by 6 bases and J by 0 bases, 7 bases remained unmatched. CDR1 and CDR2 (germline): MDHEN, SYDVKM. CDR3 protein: CASRPSGGPYQETQYF. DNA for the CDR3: TGTGCCAGCAGACCTAGCGGGGGACCTTACCAAGAGACCCAGTACTTC.

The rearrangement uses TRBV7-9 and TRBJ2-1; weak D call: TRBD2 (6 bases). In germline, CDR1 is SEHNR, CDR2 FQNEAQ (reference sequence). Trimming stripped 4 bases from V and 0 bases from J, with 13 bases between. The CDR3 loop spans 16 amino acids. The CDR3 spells CASSSWRADSYNEQFF. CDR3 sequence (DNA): TGTGCCAGCAGCTCATGGAGGGCTGACTCCTACAATGAGCAGTTCTTC.

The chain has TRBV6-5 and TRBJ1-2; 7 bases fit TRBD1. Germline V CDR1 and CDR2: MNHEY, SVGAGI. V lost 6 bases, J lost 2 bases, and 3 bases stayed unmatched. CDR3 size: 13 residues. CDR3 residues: CASSPTGNYGYTF. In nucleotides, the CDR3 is TGTGCCAGCAGCCCGACAGGGAACTATGGCTACACCTTC.

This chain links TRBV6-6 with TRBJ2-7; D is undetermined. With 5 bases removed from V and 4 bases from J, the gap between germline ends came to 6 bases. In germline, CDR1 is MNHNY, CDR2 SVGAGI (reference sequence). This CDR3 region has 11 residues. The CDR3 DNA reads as TGTGCCAGCAGTCCTTATTACGAGCAGTACTTC. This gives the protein CASSPYYEQYF.

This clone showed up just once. CDR3 amino acids: CAIRSGGGPYEQYF. In nucleotides, the CDR3 is TGTGCCATTCGGAGCGGGGGGGGACCCTACGAGCAGTACTTC. The V gene is TRBV30, the J gene TRBJ2-7; 10 nucleotides line up with TRBD2. CDR3 length: 14 residues. The V and J ends lost 8 bases and 2 bases, in that order; junction bases with no gene match: 9. Germline CDR1 reads GTSNPN; CDR2 reads SVGIG (reference sequence).

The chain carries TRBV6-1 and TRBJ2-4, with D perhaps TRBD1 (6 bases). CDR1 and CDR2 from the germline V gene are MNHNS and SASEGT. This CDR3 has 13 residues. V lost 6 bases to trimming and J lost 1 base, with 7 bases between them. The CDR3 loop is CASRGQAKNIQYF. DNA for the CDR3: TGTGCCAGCAGAGGACAGGCCAAAAACATTCAGTACTTC.

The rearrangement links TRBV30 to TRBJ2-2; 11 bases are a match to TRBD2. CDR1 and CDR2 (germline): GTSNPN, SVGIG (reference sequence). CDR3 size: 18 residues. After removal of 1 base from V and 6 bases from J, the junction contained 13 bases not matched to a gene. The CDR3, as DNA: TGTGCCTGGAGTGCCCTTAGCCTAGCGGGGGGCCCCGCCGGGGAGCTGTTTTTT. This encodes CAWSALSLAGGPAGELFF. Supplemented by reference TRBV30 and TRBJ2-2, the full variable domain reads SQTIHQWPATLVQPVGSPLSLECTVEGTSNPNLYWYRQAAGRGLQLLFYSVGIGQISSEVPQNLSASRPQDRQFILSSKKLLLSDSGFYLCAWSALSLAGGPAGELFFGEGSRLTVL.

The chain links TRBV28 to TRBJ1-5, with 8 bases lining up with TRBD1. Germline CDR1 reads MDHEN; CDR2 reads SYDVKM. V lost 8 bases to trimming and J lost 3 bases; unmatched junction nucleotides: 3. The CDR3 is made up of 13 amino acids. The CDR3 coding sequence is TGTGCCAGCGGGACAGGTAACAATCAGCCCCAGCATTTT. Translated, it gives CASGTGNNQPQHF.

The CDR3 DNA reads TGTGCCAGCAGCTTGTACGGCAGGGGGGCGAGTGGCACTGAAGCTTTCTTT. Protein: CASSLYGRGASGTEAFF. V is TRBV5-4 and J is TRBJ1-1; 7 nucleotides agree with TRBD1. Germline values: CDR1 SGHNT, CDR2 YYREEE (reference sequence). This CDR3 contains 17 residues. Unmatched junction bases numbered 13, after V lost 1 base and J lost 4 bases.

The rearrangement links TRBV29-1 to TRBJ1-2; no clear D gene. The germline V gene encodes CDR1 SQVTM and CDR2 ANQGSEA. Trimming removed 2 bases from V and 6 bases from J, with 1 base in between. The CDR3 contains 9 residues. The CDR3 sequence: CSVENGYTF. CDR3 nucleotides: TGCAGCGTTGAAAATGGCTACACCTTC.

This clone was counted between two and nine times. The CDR3 region has the DNA TGTGCCAGCTCAGGGGACAACTCCTACGAGCAGTACTTC. Its translation is CASSGDNSYEQYF. This chain joins TRBV18 and TRBJ2-7, with D possibly matching TRBD1 (6 bases). Germline V lookup: CDR1 KGHSH, CDR2 LQKENI. The CDR3 contains 13 residues. Trimming removed 5 bases from V and 0 bases from J, with 8 bases in between.

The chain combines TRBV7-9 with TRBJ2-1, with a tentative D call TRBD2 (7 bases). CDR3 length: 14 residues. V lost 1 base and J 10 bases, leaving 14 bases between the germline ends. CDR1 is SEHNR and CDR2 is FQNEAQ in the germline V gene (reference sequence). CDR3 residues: CASSLDGGLREQFF. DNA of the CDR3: TGTGCCAGCAGCTTAGACGGGGGGCTGAGGGAGCAGTTCTTC.

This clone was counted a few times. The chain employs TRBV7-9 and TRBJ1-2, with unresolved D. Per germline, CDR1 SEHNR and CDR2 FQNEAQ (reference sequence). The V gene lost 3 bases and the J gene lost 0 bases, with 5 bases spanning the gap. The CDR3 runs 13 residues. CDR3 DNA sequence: TGTGCCAGCAGCTTTCGAGCTAACTATGGCTACACCTTC. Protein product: CASSFRANYGYTF.

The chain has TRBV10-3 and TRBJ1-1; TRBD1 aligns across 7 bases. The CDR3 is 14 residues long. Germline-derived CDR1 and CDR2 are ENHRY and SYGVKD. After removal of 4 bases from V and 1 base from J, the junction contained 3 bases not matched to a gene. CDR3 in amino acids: CAISARTGNTEAFF. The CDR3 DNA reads TGTGCCATCAGTGCCCGGACAGGGAACACTGAAGCTTTCTTT.

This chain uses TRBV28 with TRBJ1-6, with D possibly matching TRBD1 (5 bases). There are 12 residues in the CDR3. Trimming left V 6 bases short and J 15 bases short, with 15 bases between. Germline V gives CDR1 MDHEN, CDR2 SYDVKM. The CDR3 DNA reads TGTGCCAGCAGCCCCGGGGGAAAAGTCCTCCACTTT. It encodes CASSPGGKVLHF.

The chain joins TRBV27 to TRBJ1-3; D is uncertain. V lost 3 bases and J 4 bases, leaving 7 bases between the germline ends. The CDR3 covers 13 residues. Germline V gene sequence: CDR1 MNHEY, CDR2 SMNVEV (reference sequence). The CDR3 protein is CASSFLGGNTIYF. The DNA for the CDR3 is TGTGCCAGCAGTTTTTTAGGGGGAAACACCATATATTTT.

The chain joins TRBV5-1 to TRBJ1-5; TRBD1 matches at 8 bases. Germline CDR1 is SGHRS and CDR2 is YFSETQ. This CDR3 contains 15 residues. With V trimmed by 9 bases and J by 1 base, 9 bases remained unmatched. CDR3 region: CANRTGFGSNQPQHF. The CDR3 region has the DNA TGCGCCAACCGGACAGGGTTTGGGAGCAATCAGCCCCAGCATTTT.

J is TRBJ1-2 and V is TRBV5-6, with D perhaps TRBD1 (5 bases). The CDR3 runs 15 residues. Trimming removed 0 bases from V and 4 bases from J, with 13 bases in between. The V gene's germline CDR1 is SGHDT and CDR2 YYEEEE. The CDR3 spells CASSLGLGTAYGYTF. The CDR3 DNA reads TGTGCCAGCAGCTTGGGCCTCGGGACGGCCTATGGCTACACCTTC.

DNA for the CDR3: TGCGCCAGCAGGCAAGGCTCTGGGGCCAACGTCCTGACTTTC. This encodes CASRQGSGANVLTF. V and J are TRBV5-1 and TRBJ2-6; D gene ambiguous. This CDR3 is built from 14 residues. V lost 5 bases and J lost 0, with 6 bases in between. Germline CDR1 and CDR2: SGHRS and YFSETQ.

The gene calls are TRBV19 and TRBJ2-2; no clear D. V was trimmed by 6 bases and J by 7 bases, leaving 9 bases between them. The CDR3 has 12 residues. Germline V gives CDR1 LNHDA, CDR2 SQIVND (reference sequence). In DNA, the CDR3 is TGTGCCAGTAGGGCCTTCCGCGGGGAGCTGTTTTTT. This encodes CASRAFRGELFF.